This T cell receptor beta chain emerged from a study of blood T cell repertoires in COVID-19. Germline loops: CDR1 LGHDT, CDR2 YNNKEL (reference sequence). With 0 bases clipped from V and 5 bases from J, the junction kept 10 bases outside the gene matches. This CDR3 is built from 16 residues. Libraries were prepared by immunoSEQ multiplex PCR; TCRdb keeps only in-frame clonotypes and omits some of them. The sample shows approximately 270,000 clones, 75% to 90% of them seen only once. The receptor's source is a woman aged 45-60 years who had recovered from COVID-19. The chain is built from TRBV3-1 (or the pseudogene TRBV3-2) and TRBJ2-7, with 7 nucleotides matching TRBD2. Sequencing input: PBMCs or T cells enriched from blood (not recorded which). In nucleotides, the CDR3 is TGTGCCAGCAGCCAAGATCAGGGAGGGGCCACCCACGAGCAGTACTTC. It translates to CASSQDQGGATHEQYF.